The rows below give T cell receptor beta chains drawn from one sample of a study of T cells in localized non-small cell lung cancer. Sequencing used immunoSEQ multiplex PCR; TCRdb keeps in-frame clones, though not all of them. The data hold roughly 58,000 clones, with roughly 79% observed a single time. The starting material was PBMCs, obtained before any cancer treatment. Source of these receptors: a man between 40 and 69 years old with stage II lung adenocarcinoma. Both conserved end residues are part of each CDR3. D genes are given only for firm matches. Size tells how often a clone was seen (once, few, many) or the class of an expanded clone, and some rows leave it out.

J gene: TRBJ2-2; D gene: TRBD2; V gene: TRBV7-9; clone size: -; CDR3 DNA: TGTGCCAGCAGCATCAGCGGGAGGCGAGGCACCGGGGAGCTGTTTTTT; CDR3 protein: CASSISGRRGTGELFF
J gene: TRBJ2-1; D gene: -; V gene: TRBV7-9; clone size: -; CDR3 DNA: TGTGCCAGCAGCTCCGAGGGAGGAGGGGCAGGGTTCTTC; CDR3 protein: CASSSEGGGAGFF
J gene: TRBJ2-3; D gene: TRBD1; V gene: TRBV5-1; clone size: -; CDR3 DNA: TGCGCCAGCAGCTGGCGACAGGGGACAGATACGCAGTATTTT; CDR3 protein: CASSWRQGTDTQYF
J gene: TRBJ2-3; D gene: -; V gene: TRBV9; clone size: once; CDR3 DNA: TGTGCCAGCAGCGTAGAAAGCGCTAGGGGGACAGATACGCAGTATTTT; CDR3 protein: CASSVESARGTDTQYF
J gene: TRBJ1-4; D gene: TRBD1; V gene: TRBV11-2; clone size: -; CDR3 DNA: TGTGCCAGCAGCTTTACAGGGGTCGGGGCAACTAATGAAAAACTGTTTTTT; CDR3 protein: CASSFTGVGATNEKLFF
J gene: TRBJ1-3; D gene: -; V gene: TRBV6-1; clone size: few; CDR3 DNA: TGTGCCAGCAGTGAACGGATGTCCTCTGGAAACACCATATATTTT; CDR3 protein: CASSERMSSGNTIYF
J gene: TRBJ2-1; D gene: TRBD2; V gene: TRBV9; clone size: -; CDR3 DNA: TGTGCCAGCAGCGTTGCCCTAGCGGGAGGTTCCCCCAATGAGCAGTTCTTC; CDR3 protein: CASSVALAGGSPNEQFF
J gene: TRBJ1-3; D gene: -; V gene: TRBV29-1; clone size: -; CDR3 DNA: TGCAGCGTCGAGACCCTGAGCTCTGGAAACACCATATATTTT; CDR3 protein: CSVETLSSGNTIYF
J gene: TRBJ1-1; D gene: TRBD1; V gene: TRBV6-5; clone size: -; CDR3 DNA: TGTGCCAGCAGTGTCCGGGACAGGGACACTGAAGCTTTCTTT; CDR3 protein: CASSVRDRDTEAFF
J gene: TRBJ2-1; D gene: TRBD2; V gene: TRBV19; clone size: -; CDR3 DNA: TGTGCCAGTAGTAAGGGGACTAGCCACAATGAGCAGTTCTTC; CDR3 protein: CASSKGTSHNEQFF
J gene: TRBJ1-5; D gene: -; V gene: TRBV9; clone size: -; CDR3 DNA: TGTGCCAGCAGCGTAGAAGGGGGAGGTCAGCCCCAGCATTTT; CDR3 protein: CASSVEGGGQPQHF
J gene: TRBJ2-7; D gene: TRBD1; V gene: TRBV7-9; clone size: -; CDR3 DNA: TGTGCCAGCAGCTTAAGGGCAGGGGGTACTTACGAGCAGTACTTC; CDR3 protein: CASSLRAGGTYEQYF
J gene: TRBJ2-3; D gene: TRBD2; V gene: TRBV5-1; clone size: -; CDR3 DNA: TGCGCCAGCAGCTTGAGTAGCGGGATTAGCACAGATACGCAGTATTTT; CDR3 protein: CASSLSSGISTDTQYF
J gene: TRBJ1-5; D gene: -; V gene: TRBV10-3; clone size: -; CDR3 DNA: TGTGCCATCAGGGATGCGGTGGACAATCAGCCCCAGCATTTT; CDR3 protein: CAIRDAVDNQPQHF
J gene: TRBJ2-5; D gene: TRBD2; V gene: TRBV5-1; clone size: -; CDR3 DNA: TGCGCCAGCAGCTTGGAAGGGACTAGGCAAGAGACCCAGTACTTC; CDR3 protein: CASSLEGTRQETQYF
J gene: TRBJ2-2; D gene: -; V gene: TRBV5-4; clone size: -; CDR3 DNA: TGTGCCAGCAGCCCCCGCGGTAACCAGCAGACCGGGAAGCTGTTTTTT; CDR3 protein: CASSPRGNQQTGKLFF
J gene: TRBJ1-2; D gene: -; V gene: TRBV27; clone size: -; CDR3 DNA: TGTGCCAGCAGTTCCGACAAGAACTATGGCTACACCTTC; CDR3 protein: CASSSDKNYGYTF
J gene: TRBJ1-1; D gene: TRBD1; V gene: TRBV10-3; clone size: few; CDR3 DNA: TGTGCCATCAGCCTGGGACAGGGGCACACTGAAGCTTTCTTT; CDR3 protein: CAISLGQGHTEAFF
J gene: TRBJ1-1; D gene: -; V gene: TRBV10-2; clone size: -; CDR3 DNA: TGCGCCAGCAGCCCTCAGGGGTTGACTGAAGCTTTCTTT; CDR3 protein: CASSPQGLTEAFF
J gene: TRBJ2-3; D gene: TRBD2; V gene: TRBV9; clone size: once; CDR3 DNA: TGTGCCAGCAGCGTATTGGGCGGGAGGGCTAGAGATACGCAGTATTTT; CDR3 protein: CASSVLGGRARDTQYF
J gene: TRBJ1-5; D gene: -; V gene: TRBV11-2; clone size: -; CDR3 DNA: TGTGCCAGCAGCTTAGCTCCGACCAGCCAGCCCCAGCATTTT; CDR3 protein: CASSLAPTSQPQHF
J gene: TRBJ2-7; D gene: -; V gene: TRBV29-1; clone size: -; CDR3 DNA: TGCAGCGTCCTCGAGGGTCCTCACGAGCAGTACTTC; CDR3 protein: CSVLEGPHEQYF
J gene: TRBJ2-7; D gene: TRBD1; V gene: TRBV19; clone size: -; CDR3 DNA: TGTGCCAGTAGTATAAACCGGGACAGCTCCTACGAGCAGTACTTC; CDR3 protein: CASSINRDSSYEQYF
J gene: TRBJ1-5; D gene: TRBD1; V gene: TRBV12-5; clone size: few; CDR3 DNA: TGTGCTAGTGGACAGGACAGGGGGGGAAATCAGCCCCAGCATTTT; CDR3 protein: CASGQDRGGNQPQHF
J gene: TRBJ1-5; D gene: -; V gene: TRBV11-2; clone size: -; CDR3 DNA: TGTGCCAGCAGCTTTAATAGCAATCAGCCCCAGCATTTT; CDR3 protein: CASSFNSNQPQHF
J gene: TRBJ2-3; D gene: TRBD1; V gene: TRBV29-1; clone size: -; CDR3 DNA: TGCAGCGTTTCTTCCGGGACAGGGGGCACAGATACGCAGTATTTT; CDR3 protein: CSVSSGTGGTDTQYF
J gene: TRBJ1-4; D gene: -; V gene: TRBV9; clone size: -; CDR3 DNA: TGTGCCAGCAGCGTAGCCTTTGGTGAAAAACTGTTTTTT; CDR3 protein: CASSVAFGEKLFF